Each of the 16 T cell receptor beta chains below was sequenced from the same sample in a study of radiotherapy plus CTLA-4 blockade in lung cancer. Profiling relied on immunoSEQ multiplex PCR, and the TCRdb table lists in-frame clones only, not all of them. This table has about 28,000 clones, 70% to 85% appearing once. The source was peripheral blood, collected from a patient treated with radiotherapy plus ipilimumab. These receptors were taken from a human donor with non-small cell lung cancer who had stable disease on radiotherapy plus ipilimumab.

CDR3 coding DNA: TGTGCCAGCTCACGGAATCCCCAGGGGACGACTGAAGCTTTCTTT. Amino acids: CASSRNPQGTTEAFF. The V call is TRBV18, the J call TRBJ1-1; the D gene is possibly TRBD1 (6 bases). Trimming cost V 4 bases and J 5 bases, with 17 bases left between them. There are 15 residues in the CDR3. CDR1 is KGHSH and CDR2 is LQKENI in the germline V gene.

The chain joins TRBV5-8 to TRBJ1-2; tentatively, D is TRBD1 (6 bases). Deletions cut 4 bases from V and 8 bases from J, with 24 bases between. The CDR3 runs to 16 residues. Per germline, CDR1 SGHTS and CDR2 YDEGEE. The CDR3 region has the DNA TGTGCCAGCAGCCTTTGGGCGGGAGTGGGGGCCCAGGGCTACACCTTC. Residues: CASSLWAGVGAQGYTF.

The rearrangement links TRBV7-9 to TRBJ2-7; D assignment may be TRBD1 or TRBD2 (5 bases each). Per the germline V gene, CDR1 is SEHNR and CDR2 is FQNEAQ (reference sequence). V lost 4 bases and J lost 5, with 12 bases in between. CDR3 length equals 13 residues. The CDR3 protein is CASSSSGPNEQYV. For the CDR3, the DNA is TGTGCCAGCAGCTCTTCGGGACCAAACGAGCAGTACGTC.

V gene TRBV15 combines with J gene TRBJ2-1, with TRBD1 as a possible D gene (5 bases). V was shortened by 5 bases and J by 1 base, with 18 bases between the two germline ends. Germline lookup yields CDR1 LNHNV and CDR2 YYDKDF (reference sequence). This CDR3 spans 17 amino acids. This CDR3 is CATSGYQGTPSYNEQFF. The CDR3 DNA follows: TGTGCCACCAGCGGTTATCAGGGTACCCCGTCCTACAATGAGCAGTTCTTC.

The chain joins TRBV7-8 to TRBJ1-2; the D gene is possibly TRBD1 (5 bases). CDR3 length: 14 amino acids. V was shortened by 1 base and J by 3 bases, with 9 bases between the two germline ends. The germline V gene encodes CDR1 SGHVS and CDR2 FQNEAQ. As DNA, the CDR3 is TGTGCCAGCAGCTTAGTGAGGGGTGACTATGGCTACACCTTC. Protein sequence: CASSLVRGDYGYTF.

This clone was found once. The chain couples TRBV19 to TRBJ2-1, with 11 positions matching TRBD2. Unmatched junction bases numbered 5, after V lost 1 base and J lost 6 bases. Germline CDR1 is LNHDA and CDR2 is SQIVND (reference sequence). The CDR3 runs to 16 residues. The CDR3 coding sequence is TGTGCCAGTAGTATAGTGGGACTAGCGGAAGGCAATGAGCAGTTCTTC. This codes for CASSIVGLAEGNEQFF.

About this clone: Likely a read error: the CDR3 ends without its conserved phenylalanine or tryptophan. The limits of the CDR3 on the DNA are not certain, so only TCRdb's listed CDR3 is given. The chain joins TRBV9 to TRBJ1-2; the tabulated D call, TRBD1, remains unverified against the DNA. 13 amino acids form the CDR3, both terminal residues included. The V gene's germline CDR1 is SGDLS and CDR2 YYNGEE. This CDR3 reads CASSVDGYGDSVV.

This chain uses TRBV29-1 with TRBJ1-1; 10 nucleotides line up with TRBD1. The J segment lost 4 bases and the V segment lost 4 bases, leaving 9 bases of the junction unmatched. Germline V gene data show CDR1 as SQVTM and CDR2 as ANQGSEA. This CDR3 region has 15 residues. CDR3 in DNA: TGCAGCGTTGTTGGGGGACAGGGGTCTTTCACTGAAGCTTTCTTT. It codes for CSVVGGQGSFTEAFF. Drawing the rest from reference TRBV29-1 and TRBJ1-1, the complete variable domain is SAVISQKPSRDICQRGTSLTIQCQVDSQVTMMFWYRQQPGQSLTLIATANQGSEATYESGFVIDKFPISRPNLTFSTLTVSNMSPEDSSIYLCSVVGGQGSFTEAFFGQGTRLTVV.

The V gene is TRBV30, the J gene TRBJ1-3, with D perhaps matching TRBD1 (5 bases). CDR1 is GTSNPN, CDR2 SVGIG, per germline (reference sequence). The CDR3 is 13 residues long. Deletions cut 7 bases from V and 3 bases from J, with 13 bases between. The DNA of the CDR3 is TGTGCCTCCCAGGGTTCTCGTGGAAACACCATATATTTT. This translates into CASQGSRGNTIYF.

The gene calls are TRBV30 and TRBJ1-5; D gene uncertain. CDR1 GTSNPN and CDR2 SVGIG come from the germline V gene (reference sequence). Trimming removed 2 bases from V and 4 bases from J, with 9 bases in between. The CDR3 is 13 residues long. CDR3 loop: CAWSRQANQPQHF. DNA of the CDR3: TGTGCCTGGAGTCGCCAGGCGAATCAGCCCCAGCATTTT.

The chain employs TRBV6-5 and TRBJ2-7; 7 bases align to TRBD1. The CDR3 sequence is 12 residues long. The V and J ends lost 2 bases and 7 bases, in that order; junction bases with no gene match: 2. Germline CDR1 and CDR2: MNHEY and SVGAGI. The CDR3 region is CASSYTGVEQYF. For the CDR3, the DNA is TGTGCCAGCAGTTACACAGGGGTTGAGCAGTACTTC.

The J gene is TRBJ1-2, the V gene TRBV7-7; D unclear. The CDR3 totals 13 residues. V was clipped by 5 bases and J by 8 bases, with 15 bases between them. Germline V gives CDR1 SSHAT, CDR2 FNYEAQ (reference sequence). The CDR3 reads CASSPPTGGGYTF. In nucleotides, the CDR3 is TGTGCCAGCAGCCCCCCGACGGGCGGGGGCTACACCTTC.

The chain recombines TRBV19 with TRBJ2-1, with D maybe TRBD2 (6 bases). Per germline, CDR1 LNHDA and CDR2 SQIVND (reference sequence). Trimming cost V 7 bases and J 3 bases, with 19 bases left between them. The CDR3 extends over 16 amino acids. In nucleotides, the CDR3 is TGTGCCAGTAACCCCGCTCGGCTGGGGGGCTACAATGAGCAGTTCTTC. This encodes CASNPARLGGYNEQFF.

The J gene is TRBJ1-6, the V gene TRBV18; D not certain. The CDR3 has 15 amino acids. Germline CDR1 reads KGHSH; CDR2 reads LQKENI. Trimming pared 1 base from V and 9 bases from J, leaving 13 bases between. The CDR3 is CASSPRGPGSSPLHF. The DNA for the CDR3 is TGTGCCAGCTCACCACGAGGCCCTGGGAGTTCACCCCTCCACTTT.

This clone showed up just once. The rearrangement joins TRBV18 to TRBJ1-3, with unresolved D. Germline lookup yields CDR1 KGHSH and CDR2 LQKENI. CDR3 length: 17 amino acids. V was trimmed by 4 bases and J by 0 bases, leaving 16 bases between them. CDR3 nucleotides: TGTGCCAGCTCACTGACGAATCCGGTTGCCTCTGGAAACACCATATATTTT. This codes for CASSLTNPVASGNTIYF.

The V call is TRBV11-3, the J call TRBJ2-2; D ambiguous. Germline values: CDR1 SGHNT, CDR2 YENEEA. This CDR3 spans 14 amino acids. V was cut by 2 bases and J by 6 bases, with 10 bases left in between. CDR3 in amino acids: CASSLSSYSGELFF. The CDR3, as DNA: TGTGCCAGCAGCTTATCATCTTATTCCGGGGAGCTGTTTTTT.